The 22 T cell receptor beta chains below were found in one sample sequenced in a study of control samples from healthy donors and cancer patients. TCRdb keeps only in-frame clones here, not all; method: immunoSEQ multiplex PCR. This table holds some 48,000 clones, 93% found once. Sequenced input: PBMCs. The receptors shown here come from a woman between 50 and 59 years old with head and neck cancer.

The CDR3 DNA reads TGTGCCAGCAGCTTAGAGAATAATAGCAATCAGCCCCAGCATTTT. Translation gives CASSLENNSNQPQHF. The chain combines TRBV7-8 with TRBJ1-5; D ambiguous. CDR3 length: 15 amino acids. Germline V CDR1 and CDR2: SGHVS, FQNEAQ. Trimming took 1 base from V and 0 from J, leaving 7 bases between them.

The rearrangement links TRBV7-2 to TRBJ2-3; D is perhaps TRBD1 (7 bases). This CDR3 is 16 amino acids long. The ends were cut back, 0 bases at V and 6 bases at J, with 16 bases in the middle. Germline CDR1 is SGHTA and CDR2 is FQGNSA. CDR3 sequence reads: CASSLASGGGLDTQYF. The CDR3 DNA reads as TGTGCCAGCAGCTTAGCGTCTGGAGGGGGCCTGGATACGCAGTATTTT.

The genes are TRBV6-4 and TRBJ1-1; 11 positions agree with TRBD1. Germline-derived CDR1 and CDR2 are MRHNA and SNTAGT. This CDR3 has 15 amino acids. V shed 9 bases and J 5 bases; nucleotides not matched to a gene: 11. The CDR3 DNA sequence: TGTGCCAGGATTCGGACAGGGGGCGGGTCGACTGAAGCTTTCTTT. It encodes CARIRTGGGSTEAFF.

The genes are TRBV25-1 and TRBJ1-4; TRBD1 is a possible D gene (5 bases). Germline V gives CDR1 MGHDK, CDR2 SYGVNS. With 3 bases removed from V and 8 bases from J, the gap between germline ends came to 19 bases. This CDR3 spans 16 amino acids. Here the CDR3 reads CASSDPFREDLEKLFF. The CDR3 DNA is TGTGCCAGCAGTGACCCTTTCAGGGAGGATTTGGAAAAACTGTTTTTT.

The J gene is TRBJ2-5, the V gene TRBV7-2, with no clear D. The CDR3 is made up of 14 amino acids. Germline CDR1 is SGHTA and CDR2 is FQGNSA. Between the trimmed V and J ends, which lost 2 bases and 0 bases, there was a span of 7 bases. The CDR3 region has the DNA TGTGCCAGCAGCTTAAGCTCGTACCAAGAGACCCAGTACTTC. Translated: CASSLSSYQETQYF.

The chain joins TRBV18 to TRBJ2-3; 9 bases align to TRBD1. Trimming took 6 bases from V and 5 from J; bases not matched to a gene: 6. The CDR3 is 14 residues long. Germline V lookup: CDR1 KGHSH, CDR2 LQKENI. CDR3 amino acids: CASSRGQGVDTQYF. CDR3 DNA sequence: TGTGCCAGCTCGCGGGGACAGGGAGTAGATACGCAGTATTTT.

The J gene is TRBJ2-7, the V gene TRBV18; TRBD1 matches 8 bases. The V and J ends lost 2 bases and 5 bases, in that order; junction bases with no gene match: 2. The CDR3 spans 13 residues. Germline lookup yields CDR1 KGHSH and CDR2 LQKENI. Here the CDR3 reads CASSPAGGNEQYF. The CDR3 bases are TGTGCCAGCTCACCAGCAGGGGGCAACGAGCAGTACTTC. The full variable domain, its missing parts supplied by reference TRBV18 and TRBJ2-7, is NAGVMQNPRHLVRRRGQEARLRCSPMKGHSHVYWYRQLPEEGLKFMVYLQKENIIDESGMPKERFSAEFPKEGPSILRIQQVVRGDSAAYFCASSPAGGNEQYFGPGTRLTVT.

The rearrangement joins TRBV7-4 to TRBJ1-5; the D gene is possibly TRBD1 (5 bases). CDR1 SGHVT and CDR2 SQSDAQ come from the germline V gene. The CDR3 has 13 amino acids. The ends were cut back, 6 bases at V and 6 bases at J, with 12 bases in the middle. CDR3: CASRAGGGQPQHF. DNA of the CDR3: TGTGCCAGCAGAGCGGGGGGTGGTCAGCCCCAGCATTTT.

This sequence joins TRBV11-3 and TRBJ2-1; 8 positions match TRBD2. V shed 3 bases, J shed 1 base, and the junction held 8 bases outside the gene matches. The germline CDR1 and CDR2 sequences are SGHNT and YENEEA. The CDR3 contains 17 residues. The CDR3 coding sequence is TGTGCCAGCAGCTTTAGAGCGGGAGAAGGATCCTACAATGAGCAGTTCTTC. Protein sequence: CASSFRAGEGSYNEQFF.

The chain uses TRBV28 and TRBJ2-2; 7 nucleotides line up with TRBD2. The CDR3 has 12 residues. Unmatched junction bases numbered 4, after V lost 8 bases and J lost 7 bases. CDR1 and CDR2 (germline): MDHEN, SYDVKM. The CDR3, as DNA: TGTGCCAGCCGGGGGGAAGGCGGGGAGCTGTTTTTT. Protein product: CASRGEGGELFF.

This chain uses TRBV5-8 with TRBJ2-6; D is undetermined. The CDR3 runs to 16 residues. Per the germline V gene, CDR1 is SGHTS and CDR2 is YDEGEE. Trimming cost V 5 bases and J 4 bases, with 16 bases left between them. The CDR3 DNA sequence: TGTGCCAGCAGTTCGTATAGGGCGTCCGGGGCCAACGTCCTGACTTTC. It encodes CASSSYRASGANVLTF.

The V gene is TRBV2, the J gene TRBJ2-2, with 7 bases lining up with TRBD1. The CDR3 has 16 residues. Germline assignment: CDR1 SNHLY and CDR2 FYNNEI. V shed 6 bases and J 4 bases; nucleotides not matched to a gene: 11. The CDR3 nucleotides are TGTGCCAGCAGGCCCCGGGACAGATTAATCACCGGGGAGCTGTTTTTT. The encoded protein is CASRPRDRLITGELFF. The full variable domain, in which reference TRBV2 and TRBJ2-2 provide the parts outside the CDR3, is EPEVTQTPSHQVTQMGQEVILRCVPISNHLYFYWYRQILGQKVEFLVSFYNNEISEKSEIFDDQFSVERPDGSNFTLKIRSTKLEDSAMYFCASRPRDRLITGELFFGEGSRLTVL.

This clone has a single count. The chain combines TRBV4-1 with TRBJ2-3; 10 positions match TRBD2. The CDR3 runs 18 residues. J was trimmed by 0 bases and V by 4 bases; bases with no gene match: 10. Germline V gene lookup returns CDR1 MGHRA and CDR2 YSYEKL. The CDR3 DNA sequence: TGCGCCAGCAGCCTGCGACCAGGACTAGCGGCTAGCACAGATACGCAGTATTTT. It yields the protein CASSLRPGLAASTDTQYF.

The chain has TRBV5-1 and TRBJ2-1, with TRBD2 identical over 14 bases. Trimming at V came to 2 bases and at J to 4 bases, leaving 2 bases not matched to a gene. The germline V gene encodes CDR1 SGHRS and CDR2 YFSETQ. The CDR3 is made up of 16 amino acids. CDR3 DNA: TGCGCCAGCAGCTTCCGGACTAGCGGGAGGTACAATGAGCAGTTCTTC. Translating it yields CASSFRTSGRYNEQFF.

The chain recombines TRBV19 with TRBJ2-3, with a weak D call TRBD2 (7 bases). Germline V gives CDR1 LNHDA, CDR2 SQIVND (reference sequence). There are 16 residues in the CDR3. Trimming took off 0 bases at V and 5 bases at J, with 15 bases between the two ends. CDR3 DNA: TGTGCCAGTAGTATAGAGCGGGGGCCGACGCTAGATACGCAGTATTTT. Translating it yields CASSIERGPTLDTQYF.

CDR3 DNA: TGTGCCAGCAGTGAGGCGGGGTCAAGCACAGATACGCAGTATTTT. Its translation: CASSEAGSSTDTQYF. The chain uses TRBV6-4 and TRBJ2-3; TRBD2 might be the D (6 bases). V shed 3 bases and J shed 0 bases, with 10 bases lying between them. CDR1 and CDR2 from the germline V gene are MRHNA and SNTAGT. The CDR3 sequence is 15 residues long.

The table lists this clone with a count of one. The chain recombines TRBV6-5 with TRBJ1-1; D might be TRBD1 (5 bases). V dropped 5 bases and J dropped 5 bases, with 12 bases sitting between them. Germline CDR1 reads MNHEY; CDR2 reads SVGAGI. This CDR3 contains 13 residues. CDR3 protein: CASSPGGRTEAFF. As DNA, the CDR3 is TGTGCCAGCAGTCCGGGGGGTAGGACTGAAGCTTTCTTT.

The chain recombines TRBV19 with TRBJ2-7; the D gene is possibly TRBD1 (5 bases). CDR3 length equals 14 residues. Trimming took 2 bases from V and 3 from J, leaving 11 bases between them. Germline V gives CDR1 LNHDA, CDR2 SQIVND (reference sequence). CDR3 sequence: CASSITGSFYEQYF. In DNA, the CDR3 is TGTGCCAGTAGTATAACAGGCAGTTTCTACGAGCAGTACTTC.

This sequence joins TRBV6-2 or TRBV6-3 and TRBJ2-6, with D unclear. Per the germline V gene, CDR1 is MNHEY and CDR2 is SVGEGT. This CDR3 comprises 13 residues. V was clipped by 4 bases and J by 0 bases, with 1 base between them. The CDR3 DNA reads as TGTGCCAGCAGTTTCTCTGGGGCCAACGTCCTGACTTTC. This encodes CASSFSGANVLTF.

The chain couples TRBV5-4 to TRBJ1-1; TRBD1 might be the D (6 bases). From germline, CDR1 is SGHNT and CDR2 YYREEE (reference sequence). Trimming took 1 base from V and 7 from J, leaving 11 bases between them. This CDR3 region has 13 residues. The CDR3 DNA reads TGTGCCAGCAGCTTGTCAGGGGATGGTGAAGCTTTCTTT. It yields the protein CASSLSGDGEAFF.

The V and J genes are TRBV27 and TRBJ1-2; D ambiguous. V was cut by 5 bases and J by 4 bases, with 11 bases left in between. Germline loops: CDR1 MNHEY, CDR2 SMNVEV (reference sequence). This CDR3 contains 13 residues. The CDR3 loop is CASSTRDFYGYTF. The DNA for the CDR3 is TGTGCCAGCAGTACCCGGGATTTCTATGGCTACACCTTC.

The chain carries TRBV14 and TRBJ2-5, with D possibly matching TRBD2 (6 bases). The CDR3 totals 14 residues. V lost 4 bases to trimming and J lost 4 bases, with 13 bases between them. Per germline, CDR1 SGHDN and CDR2 FVKESK. In nucleotides, the CDR3 is TGTGCCAGCAGCCGACTACCCGGGGGAGAGACCCAGTACTTC. It yields the protein CASSRLPGGETQYF. Looking up the rest from reference TRBV14 and TRBJ2-5 gives the full variable domain: EAGVTQFPSHSVIEKGQTVTLRCDPISGHDNLYWYRRVMGKEIKFLLHFVKESKQDESGMPNNRFLAERTGGTYSTLKVQPAELEDSGVYFCASSRLPGGETQYFGPGTRLLVL.